Presented here are 28 T cell receptor beta chains from one specimen sequenced in a study of beta chain features in type 1 diabetes. Broader study findings: Patients with Type 1 diabetes showed moderately but significantly shorter TCRB CDR3s in all four CD4+ subsets.

Their specific antigens are unknown. Every isolated RNA sample was fully reverse transcribed, so sequencing captured expressed TCRB transcripts. Only in-frame clones appear in the TCRdb table, and some are missing; sequencing was by immunoSEQ multiplex PCR. The data contain 250,000 to 350,000 clones, over 11% of them singletons. The material sequenced was naive CD4+ T cells from blood. The receptors shown here come from a man aged 30 to 45 with type 1 diabetes.

The V and J genes are TRBV19 and TRBJ1-5; D is possibly TRBD1 (6 bases). The germline V gene encodes CDR1 LNHDA and CDR2 SQIVND (reference sequence). Trimming took off 10 bases at V and 0 bases at J, with 13 bases between the two ends. This CDR3 spans 14 amino acids. The CDR3 is CATSTGYSNQPQHF. DNA of the CDR3: TGTGCCACTTCCACAGGGTATAGCAATCAGCCCCAGCATTTT.

V and J are TRBV19 and TRBJ2-1, with 14 bases aligning to TRBD2. CDR1 is LNHDA and CDR2 is SQIVND in the germline V gene (reference sequence). V lost 8 bases to trimming and J lost 9 bases; unmatched junction nucleotides: 9. CDR3 length equals 15 residues. The CDR3 spells CASGSRLAGGSEQFF. The CDR3 DNA sequence: TGTGCCAGTGGAAGCCGACTAGCGGGAGGGAGTGAGCAGTTCTTC.

Only a few counts were recorded for this clone. J is TRBJ2-2 and V is TRBV2, with 10 bases lining up with TRBD1. V gave up 7 bases and J gave up 5 bases; unmatched junction bases: 4. The germline V gene has CDR1 SNHLY and CDR2 FYNNEI. The CDR3 is 14 amino acids. Here the CDR3 reads CASNPDRGTGELFF. The CDR3 bases are TGTGCCAGCAACCCGGACAGGGGGACCGGGGAGCTGTTTTTT.

V gene TRBV4-3 combines with J gene TRBJ2-7; 7 nucleotides align to TRBD2. Trimming cost V 0 bases and J 7 bases; bases outside gene matches: 3. Germline loops: CDR1 LGHNA, CDR2 YSLEER. This CDR3 contains 13 residues. CDR3 nucleotides: TGCGCCAGCAGCCAAGAAGCCGGGGGGGAGCAGTACTTC. As protein: CASSQEAGGEQYF.

Comments on this clone: One junction end disagrees with the germline gene, perhaps due to a read error. CDR3 region: CASSIATTGADHPQHF. The CDR3 DNA follows: TGTGCCAGTAGTATCGCCACGACAGGGGCTGATCATCCCCAGCATTTT. The chain has TRBV19 and TRBJ1-5, with TRBD1 matching 8 bases. Germline V lookup: CDR1 LNHDA, CDR2 SQIVND (reference sequence). This CDR3 comprises 16 residues.

This clone has only a few counts. The gene calls are TRBV28 and TRBJ2-4, with D possibly being TRBD2 (7 bases). CDR1 is MDHEN and CDR2 is SYDVKM in the germline V gene. Trimming cost V 2 bases and J 6 bases, with 14 bases left between them. The CDR3 is 15 amino acids. CDR3 residues: CASSLRGGKSNIQYF. For the CDR3, the DNA is TGTGCCAGCAGTTTAAGGGGGGGGAAATCAAACATTCAGTACTTC. Looking up the rest from reference TRBV28 and TRBJ2-4 gives the full variable domain: DVKVTQSSRYLVKRTGEKVFLECVQDMDHENMFWYRQDPGLGLRLIYFSYDVKMKEKGDIPEGYSVSREKKERFSLILESASTNQTSMYLCASSLRGGKSNIQYFGAGTRLSVL.

The chain couples TRBV29-1 to TRBJ2-7, with 10 bases matching TRBD2. V lost 2 bases, J lost 2 bases, and 6 bases stayed unmatched. The CDR3 runs 15 residues. From germline, CDR1 is SQVTM and CDR2 ANQGSEA. The CDR3 sequence: CSVESVAGGAYEQYF. The CDR3, as DNA: TGCAGCGTTGAAAGTGTAGCGGGAGGCGCCTACGAGCAGTACTTC.

The rearrangement links TRBV6-1 to TRBJ2-5; D might be TRBD2 (7 bases). V lost 6 bases to trimming and J lost 5 bases, with 19 bases between them. Germline-derived CDR1 and CDR2 are MNHNS and SASEGT. This CDR3 is built from 15 residues. CDR3 sequence reads: CASRPTGRAQETQYF. CDR3 sequence (DNA): TGTGCCAGCAGGCCCACAGGGAGGGCCCAGGAGACCCAGTACTTC.

This CDR3 reads CASSRDTLRMNTEAFF. CDR3 sequence (DNA): TGTGCCAGCTCACGGGACACGTTGCGAATGAACACTGAAGCTTTCTTT. The chain employs TRBV18 and TRBJ1-1; the D gene is possibly TRBD1 (6 bases). The CDR3 spans 16 residues. Trimming pared 4 bases from V and 0 bases from J, leaving 15 bases between. In germline, CDR1 is KGHSH, CDR2 LQKENI.

The CDR3 here is CASSWEAGTDTQYF. The CDR3 coding sequence is TGTGCCAGCAGTTGGGAGGCGGGCACAGATACGCAGTATTTT. The V and J genes are TRBV27 and TRBJ2-3; D perhaps matches TRBD2 (6 bases). Per the germline V gene, CDR1 is MNHEY and CDR2 is SMNVEV (reference sequence). The CDR3 has 14 residues. The V end lost 4 bases, the J end lost 1 base, and 9 bases lay between the germline ends.

The gene calls are TRBV28 and TRBJ2-7; no clear D. The CDR3 covers 11 residues. From germline, CDR1 is MDHEN and CDR2 SYDVKM. Trimming removed 10 bases from V and 2 bases from J, with 9 bases in between. The CDR3 loop reads CATLTAYEQYF. The CDR3 nucleotides are TGTGCCACGCTAACGGCCTACGAGCAGTACTTC.

The chain employs TRBV18 and TRBJ2-1; D is perhaps TRBD2 (5 bases). The CDR3 extends over 14 amino acids. The V gene's germline CDR1 is KGHSH and CDR2 LQKENI. V gave up 3 bases and J gave up 9 bases, with 15 bases separating them. The CDR3 DNA reads as TGTGCCAGCTCACCCTCCGTAGGGAGCGGTGAGCAGTTCTTC. Translated, it gives CASSPSVGSGEQFF.

The genes are TRBV7-2 and TRBJ2-5, with a tentative D call TRBD1 (6 bases). The V end lost 5 bases, the J end lost 1 base, and 14 bases lay between the germline ends. CDR3 length equals 15 residues. Looked up from germline, CDR1 is SGHTA and CDR2 is FQGNSA. The CDR3 DNA is TGTGCCAGCAGCAGAAACAGGGCCCCCCAAGAGACCCAGTACTTC. Its protein is CASSRNRAPQETQYF.

The chain is built from TRBV7-2 and TRBJ1-4; perhaps TRBD1 as D (6 bases). The germline CDR1 and CDR2 sequences are SGHTA and FQGNSA. CDR3 length: 14 amino acids. V was cut by 1 base and J by 8 bases, with 11 bases left in between. The chain's CDR3 is CASSLGQGTEKLFF. The CDR3 DNA reads as TGTGCCAGCAGCTTAGGCCAGGGGACCGAAAAACTGTTTTTT.

V is TRBV7-9 and J is TRBJ2-7, with 12 bases fitting TRBD2. Looked up from germline, CDR1 is SEHNR and CDR2 is FQNEAQ (reference sequence). CDR3 length equals 15 residues. V shed 5 bases, J shed 2 bases, and the junction held 4 bases outside the gene matches. In nucleotides, the CDR3 is TGTGCCAGCAGCCAGGGACTAGCGGGTGCCTACGAGCAGTACTTC. Its translation is CASSQGLAGAYEQYF.

This clone was seen once. The chain combines TRBV18 with TRBJ2-1; TRBD2 aligns across 12 bases. CDR1 and CDR2 (germline): KGHSH, LQKENI. The length of the CDR3 is 16 residues. With V trimmed by 3 bases and J by 2 bases, 2 bases remained unmatched. The chain's CDR3 is CASSPRTSGAYNEQFF. DNA for the CDR3: TGTGCCAGCTCACCCCGGACTAGCGGGGCCTACAATGAGCAGTTCTTC.

This rearrangement joins TRBV7-9 to TRBJ2-5; D may be TRBD2 (5 bases). CDR1 and CDR2 (germline): SEHNR, FQNEAQ (reference sequence). Deletions cut 9 bases from V and 4 bases from J, with 18 bases between. The CDR3 has 14 residues. The DNA for the CDR3 is TGTGCCAGTGTTTCGCGAGGAGGTGGAGAGACCCAGTACTTC. Its translation is CASVSRGGGETQYF.

This clone came up a few times. The chain links TRBV30 to TRBJ1-1; D is ambiguous. Germline V gives CDR1 GTSNPN, CDR2 SVGIG (reference sequence). V was shortened by 2 bases and J by 4 bases, with 14 bases between the two germline ends. The CDR3 contains 14 residues. The CDR3 nucleotides are TGTGCCTGGAGTCCTTCGATATGGAGCACTGAAGCTTTCTTT. It specifies CAWSPSIWSTEAFF.

The table lists this clone with a few counts. Sequence at one end of the junction differs from germline and may be a read error. The CDR3 nucleotides are TGTGCCAGCACCTTAAGGGGCCCGGACAGACAAGAGACCCAGTACTTC. Translating it yields CASTLRGPDRQETQYF. This chain links TRBV7-2 with TRBJ2-5; tentative D call: TRBD1 (6 bases). CDR3 length equals 16 residues. In germline, CDR1 is SGHTA, CDR2 FQGNSA.

The V gene is TRBV7-2, the J gene TRBJ2-7; TRBD2 matches 11 bases. The CDR3 spans 15 residues. Germline V CDR1 and CDR2: SGHTA, FQGNSA. Germline trimming cut 3 bases from V and 7 bases from J; bases unmatched to any gene: 8. CDR3 DNA: TGTGCCAGCAGCTTGGGTAGCGGGAGGGCGGGAGAGCAGTACTTC. The encoded protein is CASSLGSGRAGEQYF.

The J gene is TRBJ2-5, the V gene TRBV25-1, with 9 bases lining up with TRBD1. With 4 bases clipped from V and 5 bases from J, the junction kept 5 bases outside the gene matches. This CDR3 comprises 14 residues. The V gene's germline CDR1 is MGHDK and CDR2 SYGVNS. CDR3: CASSANRGRETQYF. CDR3 DNA: TGTGCCAGCAGTGCGAACAGGGGGCGGGAGACCCAGTACTTC.

CDR3 protein: CATSPGSTEAFF. The CDR3, as DNA: TGTGCCACCTCCCCGGGGAGCACTGAAGCTTTCTTT. This sequence joins TRBV28 and TRBJ1-1; D is ambiguous. This CDR3 contains 12 residues. The ends were cut back, 10 bases at V and 4 bases at J, with 13 bases in the middle. Germline CDR1 MDHEN, CDR2 SYDVKM.

The V gene is TRBV5-4, the J gene TRBJ2-1; TRBD2 is a possible D gene (5 bases). Trimming left V 3 bases short and J 0 bases short, with 13 bases between. The CDR3 is 16 amino acids. Germline CDR1 is SGHNT and CDR2 is YYREEE (reference sequence). The CDR3, as DNA: TGTGCCAGCAGCTCTAGCTTTACCAGCTCCTACAATGAGCAGTTCTTC. This sequence encodes CASSSSFTSSYNEQFF.

This chain connects TRBV18 to TRBJ2-2; TRBD1 agrees at 9 bases. Germline CDR1 and CDR2: KGHSH and LQKENI. The J segment lost 1 base and the V segment lost 8 bases, leaving 2 bases of the junction unmatched. There are 14 residues in the CDR3. CDR3 sequence: CASRTGENTGELFF. As DNA, the CDR3 is TGTGCCAGCAGGACAGGGGAGAACACCGGGGAGCTGTTTTTT.

The table lists this clone with a few counts. The sample has other DNA sequences that encode this CDR3 too. The chain couples TRBV5-1 to TRBJ1-1; perhaps TRBD1 as D (5 bases). V gave up 2 bases and J gave up 1 base, with 9 bases separating them. From germline, CDR1 is SGHRS and CDR2 YFSETQ. This CDR3 has 14 residues. CDR3 loop: CASSFSQGNTEAFF. CDR3 in DNA: TGCGCCAGCAGCTTCTCTCAGGGGAACACTGAAGCTTTCTTT.

The chain couples TRBV23-1 to TRBJ2-7; D is possibly TRBD2 (5 bases). TRBV23-1 is sorted into the ORF group, with uncertain function. The CDR3 is 14 amino acids. V was cut by 9 bases and J by 0 bases, with 15 bases left in between. The DNA of the CDR3 is TGCGCCAGTCCCGGCAGCGGCTGCTCCTACGAGCAGTACTTC. Protein: CASPGSGCSYEQYF.

In its sample, this clone was seen a few times. The chain carries TRBV4-1 and TRBJ1-5; D remains unclear. Trimming took off 4 bases at V and 7 bases at J, with 14 bases between the two ends. The CDR3 runs 14 residues. In germline, CDR1 is MGHRA, CDR2 YSYEKL. CDR3 bases: TGCGCCAGCAGCCGGGGAGAAATATACCAGCCCCAGCATTTT. Residues: CASSRGEIYQPQHF.

CDR3 loop: CASSATGKNGYTF. Here the CDR3 DNA reads TGTGCCAGCAGCGCCACAGGGAAGAATGGCTACACCTTC. The chain carries TRBV9 and TRBJ1-2; the D gene is possibly TRBD1 (6 bases). Germline lookup yields CDR1 SGDLS and CDR2 YYNGEE. CDR3 size: 13 residues. The V gene lost 3 bases and the J gene lost 6 bases, with 12 bases spanning the gap.